This passage covers 4 T cell receptor beta chains from one sample sequenced in a study of cytomegalovirus exposure and HLA in healthy donors. 13 Jbeta primers and 60 Vbeta primers were used for the PCR. Produced via immunoSEQ multiplex PCR; TCRdb's table is partial and in-frame only. The specimen's table records approximately 190,000 clones. The sequencing input was PBMCs. These TCRs come from a man under 40 in good health and CMV-seronegative.

The rearrangement links TRBV6-6 to TRBJ2-1; 9 bases match TRBD2. V shed 6 bases and J 6 bases; nucleotides not matched to a gene: 12. This CDR3 has 16 amino acids. Germline V gene lookup returns CDR1 MNHNY and CDR2 SVGAGI (reference sequence). CDR3 coding DNA: TGTGCCAGCAGCCCCGCTGCGGGGGGGCCCGTCAATGAGCAGTTCTTC. Translating gives CASSPAAGGPVNEQFF.

V is TRBV27 and J is TRBJ2-7, with 13 bases aligning to TRBD2. CDR1 is MNHEY, CDR2 SMNVEV, per germline (reference sequence). The V segment lost 5 bases and the J segment 5 bases; nucleotides outside the gene matches: 6. There are 15 residues in the CDR3. The CDR3 sequence is CASSPGLAGNNEQYF. The CDR3 DNA reads as TGTGCCAGCAGTCCGGGACTAGCGGGGAATAACGAGCAGTACTTC.

Note on this clone: The sample carries other DNA sequences with the same CDR3. This CDR3 is CASSLEAGRGYTF. CDR3 coding DNA: TGTGCCAGCAGCTTAGAGGCAGGGCGAGGCTACACCTTC. The chain links TRBV7-2 to TRBJ1-2, with a tentative D call TRBD1 (5 bases). Trimming cost V 1 base and J 8 bases, with 11 bases left between them. Germline-derived CDR1 and CDR2 are SGHTA and FQGNSA. This CDR3 contains 13 residues. The entire variable domain, with the rest obtained from reference TRBV7-2 and TRBJ1-2, is as follows: GAGVSQSPSNKVTEKGKDVELRCDPISGHTALYWYRQSLGQGLEFLIYFQGNSAPDKSGLPSDRFSAERTGGSVSTLTIQRTQQEDSAVYLCASSLEAGRGYTFGSGTRLTVV.

The J gene is TRBJ1-2, the V gene TRBV5-4, with 8 nucleotides matching TRBD1. The germline gives CDR1 SGHNT, CDR2 YYREEE (reference sequence). The CDR3 runs 13 residues. The trim removed 3 bases at V and 7 bases at J, leaving 5 bases unmatched. CDR3 residues: CASSSDRESGYTF. CDR3 coding DNA: TGTGCCAGCAGCTCGGACAGGGAGTCTGGCTACACCTTC. The full variable domain, rest sourced from reference TRBV5-4 and TRBJ1-2, is ETGVTQSPTHLIKTRGQQVTLRCSSQSGHNTVSWYQQALGQGPQFIFQYYREEENGRGNFPPRFSGLQFPNYSSELNVNALELDDSALYLCASSSDRESGYTFGSGTRLTVV.